The TCR beta chain under discussion was sequenced for a study of blood T cell repertoires in COVID-19 (dated by TCRdb to the early 2020s). With respect to the entire study: Collaborator samples came from the United States, Italy and Spain and covered acute and convalescent phases of COVID-19. HLA class I and class II types, where available, came from metadata supplied by the sample provider rather than from assay-based typing. The samples were drawn from two sources: the first 160 participants of the ongoing ImmuneRACE study, and 1,000 to 1,500 subjects contributed by 6 global collaborators. Sample metadata almost always included a de-identified subject ID, COVID-19 status, age in years and sex. Subjects who had been exposed to COVID-19, were actively infected with it, or had recovered from it provided the deeply sampled blood TCRbeta repertoires that made up the dataset. The repertoires were released in a freely available public database intended as a resource for research on the immune response to SARS-CoV-2. The material from the prospective study consisted of cDNA or gDNA derived from T cells, B-cell-depleted T cells, or PBMCs.

TCRbeta CDR3 regions were amplified from genomic DNA using the immunoSEQ Assay, a bias-controlled multiplex PCR. The authors' analysis ran thus. The number of nucleated cells in each sample was estimated from the amplification of reference gene primers within the assay. To quantify the absolute abundance of each unique TCRbeta CDR3 rearrangement, sequence reads were collapsed and filtered. For each sample, productive Simpson clonality was calculated as the square root of Simpson's diversity index across productive rearrangements. TCRdb provides this immuneACCESS table in a form limited to in-frame rearrangements. Some clones are lacking; in checked studies, under half of them reflect an unresolved V gene, and why the rest are absent is not known. The DNA was the basis for D and trimming; V, J and clone size are from that table. The sample table contains 45,000 to 60,000 clones; only one count was recorded for around 78% of them. About 15% of the sample belongs to the ten largest clones.

Notes on this clone: What antigen it recognizes has not been identified. Qualities for individual bases were not recorded, and no much larger clone is one base off.

The research as a whole found: The amount of clinical and demographic metadata varied by source and participant and was provided uncurated.

The collaborating institutions used their own protocols to collect whole blood in K2EDTA tubes. For TCRbeta analysis, collaborators shipped samples in one of three forms: frozen whole blood, isolated PBMCs, or DNA extracted from either of those sample types. There are 14 amino acids in the CDR3, from cysteine to phenylalanine inclusive. CDR3 DNA is the only sequence kept; it has 42 bases, read in frame from the first base. Deletion took 4 bases off V and 6 bases off J, with a span of 14 bases between the germline ends. Reading the germline V gene gives CDR1 SGDLS and CDR2 YYNGEE. The chain links TRBV9 with TRBJ2-1; the D gene is perhaps TRBD2, on 6 matching bases. The receptor was derived from a human donor with active or convalescent COVID-19. The donor label of this sample is uncertain. The specimen was peripheral blood. Read as DNA, the sequence is TGTGCCAGCAGCCTCAGTCAGGAGGGCAATGAGCAGTTCTTC. It codes for CASSLSQEGNEQFF.